These T cell receptor beta chains were read from a single sample in a study of T cells in Graves' hyperthyroidism and ophthalmopathy. MiXCR, run by TCRdb on the multiplex PCR reads, gives a single entry per CDR3 protein. The table lists hundreds of thousands of distinct CDR3 sequences, less than 45% of them singletons. The sequencing input was peripheral blood or thyroid tissue (not recorded which). These receptors were collected from an adult man with Graves' disease, either hyperthyroidism or ophthalmopathy (not recorded which). The CDR3 runs from the conserved cysteine through the conserved F or W. The D gene is left open where the match is weak. The listing skips clone size in some rows; elsewhere it reads once, few, many or a size class.

D: -; size: -; V: TRBV15; J: TRBJ1-5; DNA: TGTGCCACCAGCAGAGATCTAAGGGGGGTGCCCAATCAGCCCCAGCATTTT; CDR3: CATSRDLRGVPNQPQHF
D: -; size: -; V: TRBV2; J: TRBJ1-2; DNA: TGTGCCAGCAGTTTAGCCCGACCAGACTATGGCTACACCTTC; CDR3: CASSLARPDYGYTF
D: -; size: many; V: TRBV7-9; J: TRBJ2-7; DNA: TGTGCCAGCAGCTCAGGAGGCTCCTACGAGCAGTACTTC; CDR3: CASSSGGSYEQYF
D: -; size: -; V: TRBV7-9; J: TRBJ2-7; DNA: TGTGCCAGCAGCTTCCGGGACACTTCCTCCTACGAGCAGTACTTC; CDR3: CASSFRDTSSYEQYF
D: TRBD1; size: many; V: TRBV29-1; J: TRBJ2-5; DNA: TGCAGCGTAGGGACAGGGGGTAACCAAGAGACCCAGTACTTC; CDR3: CSVGTGGNQETQYF
D: -; size: -; V: TRBV9; J: TRBJ1-5; DNA: TGTGCCAGCAGCGAATCTCAGGGTAACAATCAGCCCCAGCATTTT; CDR3: CASSESQGNNQPQHF
D: -; size: -; V: TRBV12-3/TRBV12-4; J: TRBJ1-5; DNA: TGTGCCAGCAGCTTCGCGGGGTTAGAGGGTCAGCCCCAGCATTTT; CDR3: CASSFAGLEGQPQHF
D: -; size: many; V: TRBV2; J: TRBJ1-2; DNA: TGTGCCAGCAGTGTTCAAGGTTTTGGGGACTACACCTTC; CDR3: CASSVQGFGDYTF
D: -; size: few; V: TRBV10-3; J: TRBJ2-7; DNA: TGTGCCACCCACCACCCCGGGGGCTACGAGCAGTACTTC; CDR3: CATHHPGGYEQYF
D: TRBD2; size: -; V: TRBV29-1; J: TRBJ2-7; DNA: TGCAGCGTTGAAGACCCTAGGACTAGCGGGAGACGTGGGGGCACAGATACGCAGTACTTC; CDR3: CSVEDPRTSGRRGGTDTQYF
D: TRBD1; size: few; V: TRBV25-1; J: TRBJ1-6; DNA: TGTGCCAGCAGTGGGGCAGGGGGGATTAATTCACCCCTCCACTTT; CDR3: CASSGAGGINSPLHF
D: TRBD2; size: once; V: TRBV19; J: TRBJ2-2; DNA: TGTGCCAGTAGTAACCCTCGGACTAGCGGGATCACCGGGGAGCTGTTTTTT; CDR3: CASSNPRTSGITGELFF
D: TRBD1; size: -; V: TRBV7-3; J: TRBJ1-2; DNA: TGTGCCAGCAGCGGCGGACAGGGGGCAAGCTACACCTTC; CDR3: CASSGGQGASYTF
D: -; size: many; V: TRBV7-2; J: TRBJ1-1; DNA: TGTGCCAGCAGCTTAGGATCGGTTGGAGGGGGTGAAGCTTTCTTT; CDR3: CASSLGSVGGGEAFF
D: -; size: -; V: TRBV6-1; J: TRBJ1-1; DNA: TGTGCCAGCAGTTACGCCTCGACAGGAGCGAACACTGAAGCTTTCTTT; CDR3: CASSYASTGANTEAFF
D: TRBD2; size: many; V: TRBV10-3; J: TRBJ2-7; DNA: TGTGCCATCAGTGCACTTAGCGGGAACTACGAGCAGTACTTC; CDR3: CAISALSGNYEQYF
D: -; size: many; V: TRBV2; J: TRBJ1-2; DNA: TGTGCCAGCAGTGAATGGACAGACTATGGCTACACCTTC; CDR3: CASSEWTDYGYTF
D: -; size: few; V: TRBV12-3/TRBV12-4; J: TRBJ1-6; DNA: TGTGCCAGCAGTTTATGGGGGGTAAATTCACCCCTCCACTTT; CDR3: CASSLWGVNSPLHF
D: -; size: few; V: TRBV5-8; J: TRBJ1-1; DNA: TGTGCCAGCCTTATAAGCTGGGGCCCATCTGAAGCTTTCTTT; CDR3: CASLISWGPSEAFF
D: -; size: -; V: TRBV12-3/TRBV12-4; J: TRBJ2-7; DNA: TGTGCCAGCGGTGACCGGTACGAGCAGTACTTC; CDR3: CASGDRYEQYF
D: TRBD1; size: -; V: TRBV25-1; J: TRBJ1-6; DNA: TGTGCCAGCAGCCACCGGACAGGGGGCGCGAATTCACCCCTCCACTTT; CDR3: CASSHRTGGANSPLHF
D: TRBD1; size: -; V: TRBV20-1; J: TRBJ1-6; DNA: TGCAGCCTAGATCAGGGGGACACCTCCTATAATTCACCCCTCCACTTT; CDR3: CSLDQGDTSYNSPLHF
D: -; size: -; V: TRBV12-3/TRBV12-4; J: TRBJ1-2; DNA: TGTGCCAGCAGTTCGGGGCATCTCTATGGCTACACCTTC; CDR3: CASSSGHLYGYTF
D: -; size: many; V: TRBV9; J: TRBJ1-2; DNA: TGTGCCAGCAGCCCCTACAGGGATGAGGATGGCTACACCTTC; CDR3: CASSPYRDEDGYTF
D: TRBD1; size: -; V: TRBV29-1; J: TRBJ1-1; DNA: TGCAGCGATCGGACAGGGGGACCGAACACTGAAGCTTTCTTT; CDR3: CSDRTGGPNTEAFF
D: TRBD1; size: -; V: TRBV7-8; J: TRBJ2-7; DNA: TGTGCCAGCAGCTTAGGACAGGGGGCGAGACACGAGCAGTACTTC; CDR3: CASSLGQGARHEQYF
D: TRBD1; size: -; V: TRBV6-1; J: TRBJ2-7; DNA: TGTGCCAGCGGACCCAGACAGGGCTCCTACGAGCAGTACTTC; CDR3: CASGPRQGSYEQYF
D: -; size: many; V: TRBV7-3; J: TRBJ1-6; DNA: TGTGCCAGCAGCTTAACGGCCCGCACTATTTCACCCCTCCACTTT; CDR3: CASSLTARTISPLHF
D: -; size: -; V: TRBV2; J: TRBJ1-1; DNA: TGTGCCAGCAGTGAATCACGGGGGCTACAGAACACTGAAGCTTTCTTT; CDR3: CASSESRGLQNTEAFF
D: -; size: few; V: TRBV5-1; J: TRBJ1-2; DNA: TGCGCCAGCAGCCCGGGACACCGGACGGCCTATGGCTACACCTTC; CDR3: CASSPGHRTAYGYTF
D: TRBD1; size: few; V: TRBV2; J: TRBJ2-5; DNA: TGTGCCAGCAGCCCCGGACAGGCTCAGGGGACCCAGTACTTC; CDR3: CASSPGQAQGTQYF
D: -; size: many; V: TRBV9; J: TRBJ1-3; DNA: TGTGCCAGCAGCCAGGACAGTACCTCTGGAAACACCATATATTTT; CDR3: CASSQDSTSGNTIYF
D: -; size: once; V: TRBV10-3; J: TRBJ1-6; DNA: TGTGCCAGCAGTAGCCGGGACACCTATAATTCACCCCTCCACTTT; CDR3: CASSSRDTYNSPLHF
D: -; size: -; V: TRBV19; J: TRBJ1-1; DNA: TGTGCCAGTAGTAAACCCGGGGGAAACACTGCAGCTTTCTTT; CDR3: CASSKPGGNTAAFF
D: -; size: -; V: TRBV29-1; J: TRBJ2-7; DNA: TGCAGCGTTAAAACACCCACCGAGCAGTACTTC; CDR3: CSVKTPTEQYF
D: -; size: few; V: TRBV20-1; J: TRBJ1-2; DNA: TGCAGTGCTATCCCGATAGGGAACTATGGCTACACCTTC; CDR3: CSAIPIGNYGYTF
D: TRBD1; size: -; V: TRBV7-2; J: TRBJ1-5; DNA: TGTGCCAGCCGCGTGACAGGGTTCAATCAGCCCCAGCATTTT; CDR3: CASRVTGFNQPQHF
D: TRBD1; size: few; V: TRBV11-2; J: TRBJ2-7; DNA: TGCGCCAGCAGACCGGGACAGGGGGCGCGGGAGCAGTACTTC; CDR3: CASRPGQGAREQYF
D: -; size: few; V: TRBV19; J: TRBJ1-1; DNA: TGTGCCAGTTGGGGGGCAAGGATGAACACTGAAGCTTTCTTT; CDR3: CASWGARMNTEAFF
D: -; size: many; V: TRBV10-3; J: TRBJ2-5; DNA: TGTGCCATCAGTGGAGAGTACGAGACGTGGTCCATGGAGACCCAGTACTTC; CDR3: CAISGEYETWSMETQYF
D: -; size: few; V: TRBV7-2; J: TRBJ2-7; DNA: TGTGCCAGCAGCTTAGGACGGAGGAGCTCCTACGAGCAGTACTTC; CDR3: CASSLGRRSSYEQYF
D: TRBD1; size: -; V: TRBV7-8; J: TRBJ1-4; DNA: TGTGCCAGTAATCCCCTCGGGACAGGGGTTGAAAAACTGTTTTTT; CDR3: CASNPLGTGVEKLFF
D: TRBD1; size: many; V: TRBV2; J: TRBJ2-5; DNA: TGTGCCAGCAGACGGGACAGCAGCAAGACCCAGTACTTC; CDR3: CASRRDSSKTQYF
D: TRBD1; size: -; V: TRBV19; J: TRBJ1-2; DNA: TGTGCCTACCGGACAGGCTATGGCTACACCTTC; CDR3: CAYRTGYGYTF
D: -; size: many; V: TRBV7-9; J: TRBJ2-6; DNA: TGTGCCAGCAGCCATGTGGCCTCTGGGGCCAACGTCCTGACTTTC; CDR3: CASSHVASGANVLTF
D: -; size: few; V: TRBV7-2; J: TRBJ1-2; DNA: TGTGCCAGCAGCTTAAGGGTGGAACAGTATGGCTACACCTTC; CDR3: CASSLRVEQYGYTF
D: -; size: -; V: TRBV7-2; J: TRBJ1-1; DNA: TGTGCCAGCAGCTTAACCGTACGGAACACTGAAGCTTTCTTT; CDR3: CASSLTVRNTEAFF
D: TRBD1; size: -; V: TRBV9; J: TRBJ1-3; DNA: TGTGCCAGCAGCCAAGAGGGTTTGACAGGGGGCCGATTTGGAAACACCATATATTTT; CDR3: CASSQEGLTGGRFGNTIYF
D: -; size: -; V: TRBV3-1; J: TRBJ2-7; DNA: TGTGCCAGCACCAGCTTCAGGGGAGGGCGCGAGCAGTACTTC; CDR3: CASTSFRGGREQYF
D: TRBD1; size: -; V: TRBV7-8; J: TRBJ2-7; DNA: TGTGCCAGCAGCTTGGTGGGACAGTTATACGAGCAGTACTTC; CDR3: CASSLVGQLYEQYF
D: TRBD1; size: few; V: TRBV12-3/TRBV12-4; J: TRBJ1-2; DNA: TGTGCCAGCAGTGCCGGACAGGGGGCACGGAACACCTTC; CDR3: CASSAGQGARNTF
D: TRBD1; size: -; V: TRBV7-6; J: TRBJ1-6; DNA: TGTGCCAGCAGCTTAGAACAGGGGGTAAATTCACCCCTCCACTTT; CDR3: CASSLEQGVNSPLHF